Below are 29 T cell receptor beta chains sequenced from a single sample in a study of technical replicates of blood from a few donors. The data were produced by immunoSEQ multiplex PCR, yet TCRdb's version contains in-frame clones alone and is incomplete. The sample yields about 78,000 clones, approximately 95% seen once. The sample consisted of T cells isolated from PBMCs. The receptors were gathered from a human donor in good health.

CDR3: CASKGSGRAGNEQFF. The CDR3 DNA reads TGTGCCAGTAAAGGTAGCGGGAGGGCCGGGAATGAGCAGTTCTTC. The chain employs TRBV19 and TRBJ2-1, with 11 bases lining up with TRBD2. Germline V gene sequence: CDR1 LNHDA, CDR2 SQIVND (reference sequence). This CDR3 is 15 amino acids long. The ends lost 7 bases at V and 7 bases at J; junction bases unmatched: 9.

V and J are TRBV2 and TRBJ2-7, with D maybe TRBD1 (5 bases). CDR1 is SNHLY, CDR2 FYNNEI, per germline. Trimming left V 3 bases short and J 3 bases short, with 15 bases between. This CDR3 comprises 15 residues. CDR3 sequence: CASSDRQLFNYEQYF. CDR3 DNA sequence: TGTGCCAGCAGTGACAGACAGCTATTCAACTACGAGCAGTACTTC.

The chain is built from TRBV6-1 and TRBJ2-7; weak D call: TRBD2 (6 bases). V was trimmed by 6 bases and J by 0 bases, leaving 9 bases between them. The CDR3 totals 13 residues. Germline CDR1 MNHNS, CDR2 SASEGT. CDR3 residues: CASSGGTSYEQYF. The DNA of the CDR3 is TGTGCCAGCAGCGGGGGAACCTCCTACGAGCAGTACTTC.

The chain couples TRBV14 to TRBJ2-3; 7 bases fit TRBD2. CDR1 is SGHDN and CDR2 is FVKESK in the germline V gene. Trimming cost V 5 bases and J 4 bases; bases outside gene matches: 3. This CDR3 has 13 residues. CDR3 residues: CASSDGLADTQYF. The CDR3, as DNA: TGTGCCAGCAGCGATGGACTAGCAGATACGCAGTATTTT.

This clone was recorded once. The J gene is TRBJ2-2, the V gene TRBV7-3; D is unclear. Germline V gene sequence: CDR1 SGHTA, CDR2 FQGTGA. V dropped 4 bases and J dropped 3 bases, with 3 bases sitting between them. This CDR3 contains 12 residues. The CDR3 coding sequence is TGTGCCAGCAGCTCCGACACCGGGGAGCTGTTTTTT. Translated, it gives CASSSDTGELFF.

The chain is built from TRBV18 and TRBJ1-2; TRBD1 matches 11 bases. The J segment lost 9 bases and the V segment lost 2 bases, leaving 8 bases of the junction unmatched. The germline gives CDR1 KGHSH, CDR2 LQKENI. The CDR3 is 15 residues long. CDR3 sequence: CASSPSGTGGESYTF. The CDR3 nucleotides are TGTGCCAGCTCACCATCCGGGACAGGGGGGGAAAGCTACACCTTC.

The chain combines TRBV5-1 with TRBJ2-3, with D possibly being TRBD2 (5 bases). The germline V gene encodes CDR1 SGHRS and CDR2 YFSETQ. The CDR3 length is 15 residues. V was pared by 0 bases and J by 4 bases, with 12 bases between. In DNA form, the CDR3 reads TGCGCCAGCAGCTTGGGAGGCGCGAGGGCAGATACGCAGTATTTT. Its translation is CASSLGGARADTQYF.

This clone was observed a few times. V and J are TRBV2 and TRBJ2-3; 7 nucleotides match TRBD2. Germline V gene sequence: CDR1 SNHLY, CDR2 FYNNEI. With 5 bases clipped from V and 1 base from J, the junction kept 9 bases outside the gene matches. CDR3 length: 16 amino acids. CDR3 DNA: TGTGCCAGCAGTCGACGGGCGGGGGAGGGCACAGATACGCAGTATTTT. It is translated as CASSRRAGEGTDTQYF. Filled out from reference TRBV2 and TRBJ2-3, the complete variable domain reads EPEVTQTPSHQVTQMGQEVILRCVPISNHLYFYWYRQILGQKVEFLVSFYNNEISEKSEIFDDQFSVERPDGSNFTLKIRSTKLEDSAMYFCASSRRAGEGTDTQYFGPGTRLTVL.

The rearrangement uses TRBV19 and TRBJ2-7; TRBD1 agrees at 7 bases. Losses at the gene ends were 0 bases for V and 6 bases for J; bases not matched to a gene: 5. Germline CDR1 is LNHDA and CDR2 is SQIVND (reference sequence). The CDR3 consists of 14 residues. CDR3 DNA: TGTGCCAGTAGTATAGACAGGGGGTTCTCCGAGCAGTACTTC. Its translation: CASSIDRGFSEQYF.

The chain has TRBV2 and TRBJ1-5; D may be TRBD1 (5 bases). The CDR3 extends over 13 amino acids. The V gene's germline CDR1 is SNHLY and CDR2 FYNNEI. With 6 bases removed from V and 4 bases from J, the gap between germline ends came to 10 bases. The CDR3 DNA follows: TGTGCCAGCAGCCTCGACAGAAATCAGCCCCAGCATTTT. This translates into CASSLDRNQPQHF.

This chain connects TRBV7-9 to TRBJ2-3; D is unclear. The germline V and J ends were trimmed by 3 bases and 6 bases, with 7 bases remaining between them. Germline CDR1 SEHNR, CDR2 FQNEAQ (reference sequence). The CDR3 runs to 12 residues. CDR3 loop: CASSFLLDTQYF. DNA for the CDR3: TGTGCCAGCAGCTTTCTCTTGGATACGCAGTATTTT.

CDR3 nucleotides: TGTGCCACCAGCAGAGGGTCAGGGGACGAAAAACTGTTTTTT. Amino acids: CATSRGSGDEKLFF. The chain recombines TRBV15 with TRBJ1-4, with D possibly TRBD1 on 6 matching bases. This CDR3 has 14 amino acids. Trimming left V 1 base short and J 8 bases short, with 11 bases between. CDR1 and CDR2 (germline): LNHNV, YYDKDF (reference sequence).

The chain employs TRBV6-5 and TRBJ2-2, with D possibly matching TRBD2 (6 bases). Trimming removed 2 bases from V and 1 base from J, with 8 bases in between. The length of the CDR3 is 15 residues. CDR1 is MNHEY, CDR2 SVGAGI, per germline. CDR3 sequence: CASSYGGMNTGELFF. The CDR3 bases are TGTGCCAGCAGTTACGGAGGGATGAACACCGGGGAGCTGTTTTTT.

The J gene is TRBJ2-1, the V gene TRBV5-1; 8 bases are a match to TRBD2. V lost 2 bases to trimming and J lost 3 bases; unmatched junction nucleotides: 4. Germline V gene lookup returns CDR1 SGHRS and CDR2 YFSETQ. The CDR3 loop spans 15 amino acids. DNA for the CDR3: TGCGCCAGCAGCTTTAGCGGGATCGACTACAATGAGCAGTTCTTC. It is translated as CASSFSGIDYNEQFF.

This chain joins TRBV20-1 and TRBJ1-1; the D is unclear. The CDR3 totals 11 residues. The V gene's germline CDR1 is DFQATT and CDR2 SNEGSKA (reference sequence). Trimming removed 0 bases from V and 7 bases from J, with 6 bases in between. CDR3 DNA: TGCAGTGCTAGAGATTTCGGTGAAGCTTTCTTT. This codes for CSARDFGEAFF.

The chain employs TRBV27 and TRBJ2-3, with D uncertain. Trimming shortened V by 5 bases and J by 6 bases, and 9 bases separated the two germline ends. Germline V lookup: CDR1 MNHEY, CDR2 SMNVEV (reference sequence). CDR3 size: 12 residues. The CDR3 loop is CASSPSVDTQYF. CDR3 in DNA: TGTGCCAGCAGTCCTAGTGTGGATACGCAGTATTTT.

The J gene is TRBJ1-5, the V gene TRBV6-4, with D unresolved. V lost 6 bases to trimming and J lost 1 base, with 7 bases between them. This CDR3 spans 13 amino acids. Germline CDR1 MRHNA, CDR2 SNTAGT. In DNA form, the CDR3 reads TGTGCCAGCAGCCCCGAGAGCAATCAGCCCCAGCATTTT. Residues: CASSPESNQPQHF.

The chain recombines TRBV6-1 with TRBJ2-3; 8 bases fit TRBD1. The germline CDR1 and CDR2 sequences are MNHNS and SASEGT. After removal of 6 bases from V and 10 bases from J, the junction contained 6 bases not matched to a gene. The CDR3 loop spans 12 amino acids. CDR3 amino acids: CASSLDRGAQYF. Written as DNA, the CDR3 is TGTGCCAGCAGCCTCGACAGGGGTGCGCAGTATTTT.

V is TRBV7-9 and J is TRBJ2-1, with D unresolved. Germline CDR1 and CDR2: SEHNR and FQNEAQ (reference sequence). The CDR3 sequence is 11 residues long. Trimming removed 11 bases from V and 7 bases from J, with 12 bases in between. CDR3 region: CALRFGNEQFF. The CDR3 DNA sequence: TGTGCCCTGCGGTTTGGGAATGAGCAGTTCTTC. The full variable domain, rest sourced from reference TRBV7-9 and TRBJ2-1, is DTGVSQNPRHKITKRGQNVTFRCDPISEHNRLYWYRQTLGQGPEFLTYFQNEAQLEKSRLLSDRFSAERPKGSFSTLEIQRTEQGDSAMYLCALRFGNEQFFGPGTRLTVL.

This sequence joins TRBV5-6 and TRBJ2-1; 7 nucleotides line up with TRBD1. V shed 4 bases and J 3 bases; nucleotides not matched to a gene: 7. The germline CDR1 and CDR2 sequences are SGHDT and YYEEEE. This CDR3 region has 15 residues. Here the CDR3 reads CASSLQGIHYNEQFF. For the CDR3, the DNA is TGTGCCAGCAGCCTACAGGGGATCCACTACAATGAGCAGTTCTTC.

This clone has more than one count but fewer than ten. The rearrangement links TRBV5-1 to TRBJ2-7, with 7 bases identical to TRBD1. J gave up 5 bases and V 2 bases, and 1 base lay outside the gene matches. The CDR3 is 12 amino acids. Germline V gene data show CDR1 as SGHRS and CDR2 as YFSETQ. The CDR3 sequence: CASSFQGDEQYF. DNA of the CDR3: TGCGCCAGCAGCTTCCAGGGGGACGAGCAGTACTTC.

The J gene is TRBJ2-5, the V gene TRBV9; 9 bases are a match to TRBD1. Per germline, CDR1 SGDLS and CDR2 YYNGEE. V lost 4 bases, J lost 4 bases, and 8 bases stayed unmatched. This CDR3 comprises 15 residues. For the CDR3, the DNA is TGTGCCAGCAGCCCTCCGACAGGGGGGCCAGAGACCCAGTACTTC. This translates into CASSPPTGGPETQYF.

This rearrangement joins TRBV29-1 to TRBJ2-1; 11 bases match TRBD2. V dropped 4 bases and J dropped 10; count of bases not matched to a gene: 12. This CDR3 contains 15 residues. Germline values: CDR1 SQVTM, CDR2 ANQGSEA. CDR3 sequence: CSVGHRLAGPKEQFF. The CDR3 bases are TGCAGCGTTGGCCACAGACTAGCGGGGCCGAAGGAGCAGTTCTTC.

The chain employs TRBV29-1 and TRBJ2-2; the D is unclear. The CDR3 is 11 amino acids. V dropped 6 bases and J dropped 6 bases, with 8 bases sitting between them. CDR1 and CDR2 from the germline V gene are SQVTM and ANQGSEA. CDR3 region: CSVIRAGELFF. Written as DNA, the CDR3 is TGCAGCGTGATCCGGGCCGGGGAGCTGTTTTTT.

V and J are TRBV5-1 and TRBJ2-2; D gene ambiguous. V shed 1 base and J shed 6 bases, with 7 bases lying between them. The CDR3 consists of 13 residues. Germline V gene sequence: CDR1 SGHRS, CDR2 YFSETQ. CDR3 sequence reads: CASSLYSSGELFF. The CDR3 DNA is TGCGCCAGCAGCTTGTATTCTTCCGGGGAGCTGTTTTTT.

The chain has TRBV11-2 and TRBJ2-7; TRBD2 agrees at 12 bases. Germline V gene sequence: CDR1 SGHAT, CDR2 FQNNGV. This CDR3 comprises 16 residues. Trimming took 4 bases from V and 7 from J; bases not matched to a gene: 11. Here the CDR3 reads CASSSRPTSGSQEQYF. The CDR3, as DNA: TGTGCCAGCAGCTCCAGACCGACTAGCGGGAGTCAAGAGCAGTACTTC.

This sequence joins TRBV7-8 and TRBJ2-5; TRBD2 matches 14 bases. V gave up 1 base and J gave up 0 bases; unmatched junction bases: 7. CDR1 SGHVS and CDR2 FQNEAQ come from the germline V gene. This CDR3 has 19 amino acids. The DNA for the CDR3 is TGTGCCAGCAGCTTAGGGAGACTAGCGGGAGGGCCAGACCAAGAGACCCAGTACTTC. It yields the protein CASSLGRLAGGPDQETQYF.

This chain links TRBV11-1 with TRBJ2-3; D call uncertain. The CDR3 contains 12 residues. The V end was cut by 1 base, the J end by 4 bases, with 3 bases between. Germline CDR1 reads SGHAT; CDR2 reads FQDESV (reference sequence). CDR3 in amino acids: CASSLEPDTQYF. The DNA of the CDR3 is TGTGCCAGCAGCTTAGAGCCAGATACGCAGTATTTT.

The rearrangement uses TRBV5-1 and TRBJ1-1, with 12 positions matching TRBD1. This CDR3 spans 13 amino acids. From germline, CDR1 is SGHRS and CDR2 YFSETQ. The V gene end was trimmed by 4 bases and the J gene end by 9 bases; junction bases not matched to a gene: 4. CDR3 DNA sequence: TGCGCCAGCAGCCTAGGGACAGGGGGCCAAGCTTTCTTT. Its protein is CASSLGTGGQAFF.